These T cell receptor beta chains were read from a single sample in a study of cytomegalovirus exposure and HLA in healthy donors. The assay was immunoSEQ multiplex PCR, and TCRdb's table has in-frame clones only and misses some. The table includes some 180,000 clones, under 85% detected once. Sequencing was performed on PBMCs. The receptors originated from a woman between 18 and 29 years old in good health and CMV-seropositive. Both conserved end residues are part of each CDR3. The order of the fields is V gene, D gene, J gene, clone size, CDR3 DNA, CDR3 protein. A D gene is named only where the DNA matches it firmly. Clone size appears in some rows only: once, few, many, or a class for an expanded clone.

v_gene: TRBV10-3
d_gene: TRBD2
j_gene: TRBJ2-1
abundance: NA
CDR3nt: TGTGCCATCAATTCTAAAGCGGGGGTGGGTGAGCAGTTCTTC
CDR3aa: CAINSKAGVGEQFF

v_gene: TRBV7-2
d_gene: NA
j_gene: TRBJ1-4
abundance: NA
CDR3nt: TGTGCCAGCAGCTTTATACGGGGGGCTAATGAAAAACTGTTTTTT
CDR3aa: CASSFIRGANEKLFF

v_gene: TRBV5-1
d_gene: NA
j_gene: TRBJ2-7
abundance: NA
CDR3nt: TGCGCCAGCAGCCCGGCGGGGGCTTCCTACGAGCAGTACTTC
CDR3aa: CASSPAGASYEQYF

v_gene: TRBV6-1
d_gene: TRBD1
j_gene: TRBJ1-1
abundance: NA
CDR3nt: TGTGCCAGCTCCCGAGCCGGGACAGGGACTACTGAAGCTTTCTTT
CDR3aa: CASSRAGTGTTEAFF

v_gene: TRBV5-1
d_gene: TRBD1
j_gene: TRBJ1-6
abundance: NA
CDR3nt: TGCGCCAGCAGCTTGGCTGGCAGGGGGTCACCCCTCCACTTT
CDR3aa: CASSLAGRGSPLHF

v_gene: TRBV7-3
d_gene: TRBD1
j_gene: TRBJ1-6
abundance: NA
CDR3nt: TGTGCCAGCAGCTTAAACCCACCGACAGGGGGCGGTTCACCCCTCCACTTT
CDR3aa: CASSLNPPTGGGSPLHF

v_gene: TRBV4-3
d_gene: TRBD1
j_gene: TRBJ2-7
abundance: NA
CDR3nt: TGCGCCAGCAGCCAAGATATCGGGACAGGGGGTCACGAGCAGTACTTC
CDR3aa: CASSQDIGTGGHEQYF

v_gene: TRBV15
d_gene: TRBD1
j_gene: TRBJ1-6
abundance: NA
CDR3nt: TGTGCCACCAGCAGAGCGACCGGGACAGGCTATAATTCACCCCTCCACTTT
CDR3aa: CATSRATGTGYNSPLHF

v_gene: TRBV19
d_gene: TRBD1
j_gene: TRBJ1-5
abundance: NA
CDR3nt: TGTGCCAGTACGGGAGGGGGCTTAAATCAGCCCCAGCATTTT
CDR3aa: CASTGGGLNQPQHF

v_gene: TRBV7-6
d_gene: TRBD2
j_gene: TRBJ2-5
abundance: NA
CDR3nt: TGTGCCAGCAGTGTGACCCCGGGACTAGCAGAGACCCAGTACTTC
CDR3aa: CASSVTPGLAETQYF

v_gene: TRBV5-6
d_gene: TRBD1
j_gene: TRBJ1-1
abundance: NA
CDR3nt: TGTGCCAGCAGCTTGACAGGGGGACCTGAAGCTTTCTTT
CDR3aa: CASSLTGGPEAFF

v_gene: TRBV4-3
d_gene: TRBD1
j_gene: TRBJ1-2
abundance: NA
CDR3nt: TGCGCCAGCAGCCAAGATTTTTCGGGACAGGCCTTCTTC
CDR3aa: CASSQDFSGQAFF

v_gene: TRBV10-3
d_gene: TRBD1
j_gene: TRBJ1-5
abundance: NA
CDR3nt: TGTGCCATCAGCCCCAGGGGGATGAGCAATCAGCCCCAGCATTTT
CDR3aa: CAISPRGMSNQPQHF

v_gene: TRBV29-1
d_gene: TRBD2
j_gene: TRBJ2-1
abundance: few
CDR3nt: TGCAGCGTTGAAGGGGTAGCGGGGGAGGGGGAGCAGTTCTTC
CDR3aa: CSVEGVAGEGEQFF

v_gene: TRBV4-1
d_gene: NA
j_gene: TRBJ2-3
abundance: NA
CDR3nt: TGCGCCAGCAGCCAAGGGGGGGGGCTTAGCACAGATACGCAGTATTTT
CDR3aa: CASSQGGGLSTDTQYF

v_gene: TRBV7-9
d_gene: TRBD1
j_gene: TRBJ1-4
abundance: NA
CDR3nt: TGTTCCAGCAGCCCCGGACAGGGGAGTGAAAAACTGTTTTTT
CDR3aa: CSSSPGQGSEKLFF

v_gene: TRBV1
d_gene: NA
j_gene: TRBJ2-4
abundance: few
CDR3nt: TGCACCAGCAGCCAAGAAAAAGAGTGGGGAGCGGGGGGATTACTAGCCAAAAACATTCAGTACTTC
CDR3aa: CTSSQEKEWGAGGLLAKNIQYF

v_gene: TRBV30
d_gene: NA
j_gene: TRBJ2-7
abundance: NA
CDR3nt: TGTGCCTGGAAATTAGGGACAAACTCTGGCTACGAGCAGTACTTC
CDR3aa: CAWKLGTNSGYEQYF

v_gene: TRBV7-2
d_gene: NA
j_gene: TRBJ2-1
abundance: NA
CDR3nt: TGTGCCAGCAGCTTAGCGTCGGCTAGGTTCTACAATGAGCAGTTCTTC
CDR3aa: CASSLASARFYNEQFF

v_gene: TRBV19
d_gene: NA
j_gene: TRBJ1-2
abundance: NA
CDR3nt: TGTGCCAGTCAAGCTGGTCAGGGCCACTATGGCTACACCTTC
CDR3aa: CASQAGQGHYGYTF

v_gene: TRBV30
d_gene: TRBD1
j_gene: TRBJ1-1
abundance: NA
CDR3nt: TGTGCCTGGAGTCAGGGGGGTAACACTGAAGCTTTCTTT
CDR3aa: CAWSQGGNTEAFF

v_gene: TRBV9
d_gene: NA
j_gene: TRBJ1-1
abundance: few
CDR3nt: TGTGCCAGCAGCGTAGCTGGAGGGAACACTGAAGCTTTCTTT
CDR3aa: CASSVAGGNTEAFF

v_gene: TRBV5-1
d_gene: TRBD1
j_gene: TRBJ1-1
abundance: once
CDR3nt: TGCGCCAGCAGCTGGGACAGGGAGGTCAACACCGAAGCTTTCTTT
CDR3aa: CASSWDREVNTEAFF

v_gene: TRBV28
d_gene: NA
j_gene: TRBJ1-6
abundance: NA
CDR3nt: TGTGCCAGCAGTTCTCGGACAGTTTCTTATAATTCACCCCTCCACTTT
CDR3aa: CASSSRTVSYNSPLHF

v_gene: TRBV28
d_gene: TRBD1
j_gene: TRBJ2-7
abundance: NA
CDR3nt: TGTGCCAGCAGTTCGCCTTTGCAAGGGGGCCCGACAGGGATCTCCTACGAGCAGTACTTC
CDR3aa: CASSSPLQGGPTGISYEQYF

v_gene: TRBV11-3
d_gene: NA
j_gene: TRBJ2-1
abundance: NA
CDR3nt: TGTGCCAGCACCCGAGGGGGGGAAGGTGAGCAGTTCTTC
CDR3aa: CASTRGGEGEQFF

v_gene: TRBV6-1
d_gene: NA
j_gene: TRBJ1-4
abundance: few
CDR3nt: TGTGCCAGCAGAGGAAGACAGACAAGTAATGAAAAACTGTTTTTT
CDR3aa: CASRGRQTSNEKLFF

v_gene: TRBV4-3
d_gene: NA
j_gene: TRBJ2-1
abundance: NA
CDR3nt: TGCGCCAGCAGCCAAGGCCAGTCTAGTGGCAATGAGCAGTTCTTC
CDR3aa: CASSQGQSSGNEQFF

v_gene: TRBV13
d_gene: NA
j_gene: TRBJ2-5
abundance: few
CDR3nt: TGTGCCAGCAGCTTCCAAATTCCTGGGGGGGCCAGAGAGACCCAGTACTTC
CDR3aa: CASSFQIPGGARETQYF

v_gene: TRBV9
d_gene: NA
j_gene: TRBJ2-3
abundance: few
CDR3nt: TGTGCCAGCAGCGTAGAAGAGGTCACAGATACGCAGTATTTT
CDR3aa: CASSVEEVTDTQYF

v_gene: TRBV2
d_gene: TRBD1
j_gene: TRBJ1-6
abundance: NA
CDR3nt: TGTGCCAGCAGGGACGGGACAGGACCCTCCCCCCTCCACTTT
CDR3aa: CASRDGTGPSPLHF

v_gene: TRBV7-8
d_gene: NA
j_gene: TRBJ2-7
abundance: once
CDR3nt: TGTGCCAGCAGCTTAGGGCCCAAGAAAGAGCAGTACTTC
CDR3aa: CASSLGPKKEQYF

v_gene: TRBV7-9
d_gene: NA
j_gene: TRBJ1-6
abundance: NA
CDR3nt: TGTGCCAGCAGCCCAGACAGTATTTCACCCCTCCACTTT
CDR3aa: CASSPDSISPLHF

v_gene: TRBV7-8
d_gene: NA
j_gene: TRBJ2-2
abundance: NA
CDR3nt: TGTGCCAACGGGCCCCGACGACAGGTGACGGACACCGGGGAGCTGTTTTTT
CDR3aa: CANGPRRQVTDTGELFF

v_gene: TRBV2
d_gene: NA
j_gene: TRBJ2-2
abundance: NA
CDR3nt: TGTGCCAGCAGCCAGCAGGGCAGGGTGTCCACCGGGGAGCTGTTTTTT
CDR3aa: CASSQQGRVSTGELFF

v_gene: TRBV4-3
d_gene: TRBD1
j_gene: TRBJ1-2
abundance: NA
CDR3nt: TGCGCCAGCAGCCAATCCGGACAGGCTAACTATGGCTACACCTTC
CDR3aa: CASSQSGQANYGYTF

v_gene: TRBV7-6
d_gene: NA
j_gene: TRBJ1-1
abundance: few
CDR3nt: TGTGCCAGCAGCAGCCGGGAGGTGGACACTGAAGCTTTCTTT
CDR3aa: CASSSREVDTEAFF

v_gene: TRBV11-2
d_gene: TRBD1
j_gene: TRBJ2-7
abundance: NA
CDR3nt: TGTGCCAGCAGCTTAACCGGGACAGCCATCCGTGACGAGCAGTACTTC
CDR3aa: CASSLTGTAIRDEQYF

v_gene: TRBV28
d_gene: NA
j_gene: TRBJ2-7
abundance: NA
CDR3nt: TGTGCCAGCAGTTTAATAGCGAGCTCCTACGAGCAGTACTTC
CDR3aa: CASSLIASSYEQYF

v_gene: TRBV7-3
d_gene: NA
j_gene: TRBJ2-1
abundance: NA
CDR3nt: TGTGCCAGCAGCTTAGATCCAGGGATCCATGAGCAGTTCTTC
CDR3aa: CASSLDPGIHEQFF

v_gene: TRBV5-1
d_gene: NA
j_gene: TRBJ1-4
abundance: NA
CDR3nt: TGCGCCAGCTTGGGGGCAGAAGATAATGAAAAACTGTTTTTT
CDR3aa: CASLGAEDNEKLFF

v_gene: TRBV30
d_gene: TRBD1
j_gene: TRBJ1-5
abundance: few
CDR3nt: TGTGCCTGGAGGCTTCAGGGGGGCAGCAATCAGCCCCAGCATTTT
CDR3aa: CAWRLQGGSNQPQHF

v_gene: TRBV4-3
d_gene: TRBD1
j_gene: TRBJ2-7
abundance: NA
CDR3nt: TGCGCCAGCAGCCCGGACAGGGGCTACGAGCAGTACTTC
CDR3aa: CASSPDRGYEQYF

v_gene: TRBV23-1
d_gene: TRBD2
j_gene: TRBJ2-1
abundance: NA
CDR3nt: TGCGCCAGCAGTCAATCGCCGCGACTAGCGGGCGCGCAGGGCAATGAGCAGTTCTTC
CDR3aa: CASSQSPRLAGAQGNEQFF

v_gene: TRBV12-5
d_gene: TRBD2
j_gene: TRBJ2-5
abundance: NA
CDR3nt: TGTGCTAGTGGTTTGGTACTAAGCGGGGGACTCCAAGAGACCCAGTACTTC
CDR3aa: CASGLVLSGGLQETQYF

v_gene: TRBV7-9
d_gene: NA
j_gene: TRBJ2-1
abundance: NA
CDR3nt: TGTGCCAGCAGCTTAAGTTCAGGGAGGAATGAGCAGTTCTTC
CDR3aa: CASSLSSGRNEQFF

v_gene: TRBV30
d_gene: TRBD1
j_gene: TRBJ1-1
abundance: NA
CDR3nt: TGTGCCTGGCTAAGGGGGCTTACTGAAGCTTTCTTT
CDR3aa: CAWLRGLTEAFF

v_gene: TRBV21-1
d_gene: NA
j_gene: TRBJ1-1
abundance: NA
CDR3nt: TGTGCCAGCAGCAAAGGCCCCGACAAGTCAAACACTGAAGCTTTCTTT
CDR3aa: CASSKGPDKSNTEAFF